This T cell receptor (beta chain) was obtained from a study of T cells in Graves' hyperthyroidism and ophthalmopathy. RNA transcripts gave rise to amplified TCR beta CDR3 regions. The HTBI set primed first-round TCR CDR3 RT-PCR. Each CDR3 protein gets one entry after TCRdb re-called the multiplex PCR reads with MiXCR. The sample holds 550,000 to 700,000 distinct CDR3 sequences; just over 45% are singletons and the top ten take 15% to 20%. In this sample, this clonotype turned up a few times. What it recognizes is unknown. Study-level results: The authors' 13 V-J model separated ophthalmopathy from stable hyperthyroidism. Blood shared most expanded thyroid clonotypes above 0.001.

Germline V CDR1 and CDR2: MNHEY, SMNVEV (reference sequence). V was clipped by 3 bases and J by 3 bases; unmatched bases: 10. This CDR3 region has 16 residues. Exclusion of patients followed from uncontrolled infection, other autoimmune disease, pregnancy or lactation. Sequencing was carried out using peripheral blood or thyroid tissue (not recorded which). This TCR derives from an adult woman with Graves' disease, either hyperthyroidism or ophthalmopathy (not recorded which). The rearrangement links TRBV27 to TRBJ2-7; 8 nucleotides align to TRBD2. Here the CDR3 DNA reads TGTGCCAGCAGTTTCTACCAAGGCGGGAGGAACTACGAGCAGTACTTC. Protein: CASSFYQGGRNYEQYF.